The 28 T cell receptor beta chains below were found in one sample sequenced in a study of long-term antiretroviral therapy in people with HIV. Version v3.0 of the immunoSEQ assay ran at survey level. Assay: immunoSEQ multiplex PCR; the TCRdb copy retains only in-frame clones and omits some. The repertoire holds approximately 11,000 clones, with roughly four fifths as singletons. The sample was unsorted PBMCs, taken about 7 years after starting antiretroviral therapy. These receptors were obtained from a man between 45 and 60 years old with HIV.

The DNA for the CDR3 is TGCGCCAGCAGCTTGGCCAACCACGGGCCGGCGGGCGAGCGGCAGTACTTC. It specifies CASSLANHGPAGERQYF. The rearrangement joins TRBV5-1 to TRBJ2-7; D is possibly TRBD2 (5 bases). This CDR3 is 17 amino acids long. Germline assignment: CDR1 SGHRS and CDR2 YFSETQ. V lost 0 bases and J 9 bases, leaving 25 bases between the germline ends.

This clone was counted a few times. The CDR3 DNA reads TGTGCCAGCAGCTTGGGGGGACGTGCTGAAGCTTTCTTT. Protein sequence: CASSLGGRAEAFF. The chain combines TRBV7-6 with TRBJ1-1; weak D call: TRBD1 (5 bases). This CDR3 spans 13 amino acids. The germline V gene has CDR1 SGHVS and CDR2 FNYEAQ. Deletions cut 3 bases from V and 6 bases from J, with 11 bases between.

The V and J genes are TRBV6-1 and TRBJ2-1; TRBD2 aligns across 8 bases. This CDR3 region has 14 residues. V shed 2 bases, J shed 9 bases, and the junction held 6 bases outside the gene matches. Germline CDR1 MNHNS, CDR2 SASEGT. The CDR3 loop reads CASSETSGTTEQFF. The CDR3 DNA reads TGTGCCAGCAGTGAAACTAGCGGTACAACTGAGCAGTTCTTC.

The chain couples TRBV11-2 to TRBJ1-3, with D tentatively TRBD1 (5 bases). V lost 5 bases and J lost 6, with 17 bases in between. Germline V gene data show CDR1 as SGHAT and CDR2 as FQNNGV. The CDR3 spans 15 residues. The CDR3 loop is CASSLTGLTKNTIYF. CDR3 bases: TGTGCCAGCAGCCTAACGGGACTGACTAAAAACACCATATATTTT. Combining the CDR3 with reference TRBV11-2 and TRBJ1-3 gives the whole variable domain EAGVAQSPRYKIIEKRQSVAFWCNPISGHATLYWYQQILGQGPKLLIQFQNNGVVDDSQLPKDRFSAERLKGVDSTLKIQPAKLEDSAVYLCASSLTGLTKNTIYFGEGSWLTVV.

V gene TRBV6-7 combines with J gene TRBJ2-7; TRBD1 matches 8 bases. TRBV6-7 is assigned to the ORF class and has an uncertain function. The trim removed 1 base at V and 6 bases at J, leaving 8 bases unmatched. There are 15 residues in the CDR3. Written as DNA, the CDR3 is TGTGCCAGCAGTTACTACAAGAAAACAGGGGGCGAGCAGTACTTC. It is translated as CASSYYKKTGGEQYF.

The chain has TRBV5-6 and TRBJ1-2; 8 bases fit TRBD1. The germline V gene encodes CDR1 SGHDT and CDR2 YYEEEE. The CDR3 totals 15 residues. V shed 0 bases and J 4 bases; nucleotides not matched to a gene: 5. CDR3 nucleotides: TGTGCCAGCAGCTTGGTTCCGGACAGGGCCTATGGCTACACCTTC. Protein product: CASSLVPDRAYGYTF.

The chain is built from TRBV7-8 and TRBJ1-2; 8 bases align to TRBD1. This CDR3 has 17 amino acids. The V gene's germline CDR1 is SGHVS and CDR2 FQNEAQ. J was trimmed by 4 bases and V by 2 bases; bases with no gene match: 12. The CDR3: CASSLSGTGASLYGYTF. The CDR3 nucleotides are TGTGCCAGCAGCTTATCCGGGACAGGAGCTTCTCTCTATGGCTACACCTTC.

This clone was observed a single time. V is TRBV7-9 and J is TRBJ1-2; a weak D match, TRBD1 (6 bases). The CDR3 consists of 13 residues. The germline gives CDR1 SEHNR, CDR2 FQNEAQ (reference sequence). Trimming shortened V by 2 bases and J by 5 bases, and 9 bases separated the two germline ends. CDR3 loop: CASSLQGLYGYTF. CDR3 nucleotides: TGTGCCAGCAGCTTACAGGGGTTGTATGGCTACACCTTC.

CDR3 sequence: CASSSDRGLFYEQYF. In DNA, the CDR3 is TGTGCCAGCAGTTCGGACAGGGGCCTCTTCTACGAGCAGTACTTC. The chain joins TRBV27 to TRBJ2-7, with TRBD1 identical over 9 bases. Looked up from germline, CDR1 is MNHEY and CDR2 is SMNVEV (reference sequence). Losses at the gene ends were 4 bases for V and 3 bases for J; bases not matched to a gene: 7. CDR3 length equals 15 residues.

CDR3 in DNA: TGCAGCGTTTCCGGGACAGGGTCCAATCAGCCCCAGCATTTT. Protein sequence: CSVSGTGSNQPQHF. The chain carries TRBV29-1 and TRBJ1-5; 9 nucleotides agree with TRBD1. J was trimmed by 3 bases and V by 5 bases; bases with no gene match: 5. CDR3 size: 14 residues. The germline gives CDR1 SQVTM, CDR2 ANQGSEA.

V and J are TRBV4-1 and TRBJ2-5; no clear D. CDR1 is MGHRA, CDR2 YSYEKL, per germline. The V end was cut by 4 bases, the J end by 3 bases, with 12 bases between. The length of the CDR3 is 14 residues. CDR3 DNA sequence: TGCGCCAGCAGCCCCCGTAGAGGTGAAGAGACCCAGTACTTC. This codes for CASSPRRGEETQYF.

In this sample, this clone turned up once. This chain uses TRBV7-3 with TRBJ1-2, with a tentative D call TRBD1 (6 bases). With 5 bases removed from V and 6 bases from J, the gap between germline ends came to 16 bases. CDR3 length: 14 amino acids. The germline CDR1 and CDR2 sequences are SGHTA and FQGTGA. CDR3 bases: TGTGCCAGCAGCCCCGTGGGGGGCTCTGATGGCTACACCTTC. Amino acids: CASSPVGGSDGYTF.

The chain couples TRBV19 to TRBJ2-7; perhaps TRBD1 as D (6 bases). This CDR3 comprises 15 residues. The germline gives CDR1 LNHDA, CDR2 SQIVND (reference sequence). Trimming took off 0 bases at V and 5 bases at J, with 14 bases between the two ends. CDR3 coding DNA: TGTGCCAGTAGTATAGACACCGGGACAATCGACGAGCAGTACTTC. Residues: CASSIDTGTIDEQYF.

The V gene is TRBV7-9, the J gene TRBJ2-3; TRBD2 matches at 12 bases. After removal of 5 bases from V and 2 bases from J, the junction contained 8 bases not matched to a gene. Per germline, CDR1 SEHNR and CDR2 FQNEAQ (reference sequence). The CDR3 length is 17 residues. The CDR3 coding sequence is TGTGCCAGCAGCCCTACTAGCGGGGGGCTCTACACAGATACGCAGTATTTT. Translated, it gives CASSPTSGGLYTDTQYF.

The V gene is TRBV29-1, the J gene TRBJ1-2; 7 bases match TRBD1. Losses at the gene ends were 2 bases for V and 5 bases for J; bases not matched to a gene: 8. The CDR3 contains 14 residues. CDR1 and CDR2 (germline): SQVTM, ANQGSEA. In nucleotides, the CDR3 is TGCAGCGTTGAAATGAGGGACAGCTTATATGGCTACACCTTC. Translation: CSVEMRDSLYGYTF. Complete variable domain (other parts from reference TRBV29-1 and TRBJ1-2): SAVISQKPSRDICQRGTSLTIQCQVDSQVTMMFWYRQQPGQSLTLIATANQGSEATYESGFVIDKFPISRPNLTFSTLTVSNMSPEDSSIYLCSVEMRDSLYGYTFGSGTRLTVV.

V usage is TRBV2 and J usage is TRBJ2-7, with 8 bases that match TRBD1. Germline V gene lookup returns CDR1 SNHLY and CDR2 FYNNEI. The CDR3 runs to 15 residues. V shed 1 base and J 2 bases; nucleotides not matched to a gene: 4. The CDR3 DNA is TGTGCCAGCAGTGAAGGGACAGGGCCTACCTACGAGCAGTACTTC. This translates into CASSEGTGPTYEQYF.

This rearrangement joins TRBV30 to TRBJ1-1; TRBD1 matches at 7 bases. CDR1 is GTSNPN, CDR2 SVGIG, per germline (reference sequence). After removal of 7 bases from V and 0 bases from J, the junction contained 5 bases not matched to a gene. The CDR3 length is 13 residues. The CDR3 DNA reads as TGTGCCTTACTACAGGGGTTGAACACTGAAGCTTTCTTT. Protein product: CALLQGLNTEAFF.

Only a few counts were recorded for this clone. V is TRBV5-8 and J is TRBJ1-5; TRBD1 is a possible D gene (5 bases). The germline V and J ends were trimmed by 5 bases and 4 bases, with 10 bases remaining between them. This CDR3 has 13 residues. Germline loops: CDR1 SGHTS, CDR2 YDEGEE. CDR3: CASSYDSNQPQHF. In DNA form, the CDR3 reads TGTGCCAGCAGTTATGACAGTAATCAGCCCCAGCATTTT. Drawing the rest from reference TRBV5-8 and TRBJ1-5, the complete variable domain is EAGVTQSPTHLIKTRGQQATLRCSPISGHTSVYWYQQALGLGLQFLLWYDEGEERNRGNFPPRFSGRQFPNYSSELNVNALELEDSALYLCASSYDSNQPQHFGDGTRLSIL.

For the CDR3, the DNA is TGTGCCAGTAGTATCCGCCGGGACAATCAGCCCCAGCATTTT. Protein product: CASSIRRDNQPQHF. The chain links TRBV19 to TRBJ1-5; D remains ambiguous. V was shortened by 3 bases and J by 3 bases, with 9 bases between the two germline ends. The germline V gene encodes CDR1 LNHDA and CDR2 SQIVND (reference sequence). The CDR3 has 14 residues.

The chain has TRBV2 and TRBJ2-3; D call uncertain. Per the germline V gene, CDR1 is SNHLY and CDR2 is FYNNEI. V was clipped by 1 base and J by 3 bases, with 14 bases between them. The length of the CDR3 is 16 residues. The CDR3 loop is CASSEEENLITDTQYF. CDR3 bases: TGTGCCAGCAGTGAAGAGGAGAACTTAATAACAGATACGCAGTATTTT.

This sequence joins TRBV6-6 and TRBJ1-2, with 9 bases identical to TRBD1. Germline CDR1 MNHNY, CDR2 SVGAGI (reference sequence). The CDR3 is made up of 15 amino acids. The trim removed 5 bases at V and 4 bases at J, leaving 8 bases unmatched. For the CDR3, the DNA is TGTGCCAGCAGTCAGGGACAGGGTTACGGCTATGGCTACACCTTC. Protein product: CASSQGQGYGYGYTF.

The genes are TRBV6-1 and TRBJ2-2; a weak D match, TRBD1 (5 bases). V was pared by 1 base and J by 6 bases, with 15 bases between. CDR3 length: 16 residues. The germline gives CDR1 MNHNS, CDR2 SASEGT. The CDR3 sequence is CASSEETVNLSGELFF. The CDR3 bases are TGTGCCAGCAGTGAAGAGACAGTTAATCTTTCCGGGGAGCTGTTTTTT.

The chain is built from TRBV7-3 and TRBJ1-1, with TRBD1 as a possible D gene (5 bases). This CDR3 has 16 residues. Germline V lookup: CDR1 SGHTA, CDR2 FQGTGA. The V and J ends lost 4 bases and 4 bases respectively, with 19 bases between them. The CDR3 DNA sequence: TGTGCCAGCAGCTCGAAACCAGGGACTTGGGGCACTGAAGCTTTCTTT. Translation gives CASSSKPGTWGTEAFF.

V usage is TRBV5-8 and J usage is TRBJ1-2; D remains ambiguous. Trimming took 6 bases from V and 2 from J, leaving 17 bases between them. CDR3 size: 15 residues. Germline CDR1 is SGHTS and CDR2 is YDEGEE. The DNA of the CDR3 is TGTGCCAGCACCCTGAAGGGCAGGTCCAACTATGGCTACACCTTC. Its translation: CASTLKGRSNYGYTF.

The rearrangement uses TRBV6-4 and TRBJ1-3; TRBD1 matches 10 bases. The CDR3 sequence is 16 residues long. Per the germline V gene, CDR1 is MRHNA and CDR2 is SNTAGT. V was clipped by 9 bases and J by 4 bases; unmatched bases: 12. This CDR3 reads CARNRDRGSRGNTIYF. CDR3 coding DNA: TGTGCCAGAAACCGGGACAGGGGTTCGAGAGGAAACACCATATATTTT.

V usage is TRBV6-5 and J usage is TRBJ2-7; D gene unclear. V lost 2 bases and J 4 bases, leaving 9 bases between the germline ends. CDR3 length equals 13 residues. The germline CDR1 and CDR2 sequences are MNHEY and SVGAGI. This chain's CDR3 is CASSYLEGYEQYF. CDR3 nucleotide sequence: TGTGCCAGCAGTTACCTCGAAGGGTACGAGCAGTACTTC.

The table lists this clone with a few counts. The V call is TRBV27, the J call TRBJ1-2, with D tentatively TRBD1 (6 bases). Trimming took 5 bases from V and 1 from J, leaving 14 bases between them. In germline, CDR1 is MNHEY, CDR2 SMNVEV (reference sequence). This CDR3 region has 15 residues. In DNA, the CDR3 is TGTGCCAGCAGTCCCACAGGGTTAGTTAACTATGGCTACACCTTC. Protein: CASSPTGLVNYGYTF.

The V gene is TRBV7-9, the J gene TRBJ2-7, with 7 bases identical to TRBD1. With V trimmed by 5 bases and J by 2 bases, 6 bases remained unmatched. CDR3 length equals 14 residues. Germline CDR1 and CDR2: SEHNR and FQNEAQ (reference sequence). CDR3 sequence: CASSRGDSAYEQYF. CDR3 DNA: TGTGCCAGCAGCAGAGGGGACAGCGCCTACGAGCAGTACTTC.